The source of this T cell receptor beta chain is a study of PD-L1 blockade in urothelial cancer. Study-wide background: In terms of prior chemotherapy, patients had received 0 to 3 regimens. Researchers found blood samples held a median of 141,255 T cells.

The length of the CDR3 is 15 residues. Unmatched junction bases numbered 5, after V lost 6 bases and J lost 0 bases. Looked up from germline, CDR1 is MDHEN and CDR2 is SYDVKM. As to time point: peripheral blood 6 weeks after treatment start. The patients had locally advanced or metastatic urothelial carcinoma. Each PCR received spiked synthetic TCR analog templates. Assay: immunoSEQ multiplex PCR; the TCRdb copy retains only in-frame clones and omits some. Among about 130,000 clones listed, about 82% were seen once. The gene calls are TRBV28 and TRBJ2-4; 7 positions agree with TRBD1. The sample in question was PBMCs, obtained around atezolizumab (anti-PD-L1) treatment. The receptor was isolated from a man in his forties or fifties with urothelial cancer. The CDR3 is CASSQGQLAKNIQYF. The CDR3 bases are TGTGCCAGCAGCCAGGGACAGCTAGCCAAAAACATTCAGTACTTC.